This T cell receptor beta chain was recovered during a study of T cell responses to AZD1222 COVID-19 vaccine. CDR1 and CDR2 (germline): MGHDK, SYGVNS. The ends were cut back, 8 bases at V and 0 bases at J, with 10 bases in the middle. The CDR3 totals 13 residues. The repertoire was sequenced with immunoSEQ multiplex PCR; TCRdb's copy has only in-frame clones and lacks some. The sample holds 100,000 to 120,000 clones, about 87% seen once. This sequence was found in an adult in good health. The sequencing used peripheral blood, collected on day 0 of AZD1222 vaccination. The chain recombines TRBV25-1 with TRBJ1-1; D remains unclear. This chain's CDR3 is CASSVRLNTEAFF. The CDR3 DNA is TGTGCCAGCTCCGTTAGGTTGAACACTGAAGCTTTCTTT. The full variable domain, completed using reference TRBV25-1 and TRBJ1-1, is EADIYQTPRYLVIGTGKKITLECSQTMGHDKMYWYQQDPGMELHLIHYSYGVNSTEKGDLSSESTVSRIRTEHFPLTLESARPSHTSQYLCASSVRLNTEAFFGQGTRLTVV.